This TCR beta chain is drawn from a study of blood T cell repertoires in COVID-19. At the level of the study: Samples of COVID-19 (acute and convalescent) were obtained from the United States, Italy and Spain.

Germline CDR1 reads SGHAT; CDR2 reads FQNNGV. The CDR3 contains 14 residues. The V gene lost 7 bases and the J gene lost 3 bases, with 12 bases spanning the gap. Some clones are missing from TCRdb's copy, which holds only in-frame ones; the method was immunoSEQ multiplex PCR. Among fewer than 350,000 clones listed, around 90% were seen once. The participants were between 18 and 89 years old and came from under 25 US areas. Participants classified as exposed had met a COVID-19 case within 2 weeks before study entry. The genes are TRBV11-2 and TRBJ1-4; no definite D call. What was sequenced was PBMCs or T cells enriched from blood (not recorded which). The sequence was collected from a middle-aged man who had been exposed to COVID-19. The CDR3 sequence: CASTLSPANEKLFF. CDR3 sequence (DNA): TGTGCCAGCACCCTTAGCCCTGCTAATGAAAAACTGTTTTTT.